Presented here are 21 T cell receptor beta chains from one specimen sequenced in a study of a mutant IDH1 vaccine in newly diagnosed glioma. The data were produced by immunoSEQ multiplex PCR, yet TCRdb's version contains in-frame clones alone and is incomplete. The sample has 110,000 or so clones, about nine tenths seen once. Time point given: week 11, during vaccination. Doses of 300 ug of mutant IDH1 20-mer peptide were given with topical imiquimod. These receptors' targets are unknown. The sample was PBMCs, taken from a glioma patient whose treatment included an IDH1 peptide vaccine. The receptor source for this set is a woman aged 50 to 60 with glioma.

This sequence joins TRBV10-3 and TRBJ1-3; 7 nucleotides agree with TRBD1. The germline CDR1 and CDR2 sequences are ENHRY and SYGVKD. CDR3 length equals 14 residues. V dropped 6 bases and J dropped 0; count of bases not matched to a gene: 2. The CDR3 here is CAIRTGISGNTIYF. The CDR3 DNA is TGTGCCATCAGGACAGGGATCTCTGGAAACACCATATATTTT.

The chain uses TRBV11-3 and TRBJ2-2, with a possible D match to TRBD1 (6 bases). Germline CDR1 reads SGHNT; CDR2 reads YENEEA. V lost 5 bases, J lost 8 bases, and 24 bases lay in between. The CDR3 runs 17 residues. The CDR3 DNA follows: TGTGCCAGCAGCCCTAGCCCCAACAGGGCCCCCCGAGGGGAGCTGTTTTTT. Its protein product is CASSPSPNRAPRGELFF.

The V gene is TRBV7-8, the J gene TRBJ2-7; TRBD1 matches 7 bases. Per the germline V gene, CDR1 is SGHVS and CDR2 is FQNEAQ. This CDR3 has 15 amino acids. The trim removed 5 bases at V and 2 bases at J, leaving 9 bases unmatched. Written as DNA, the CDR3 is TGTGCCAGCAGCCATCCGGGACAGAGACCCTACGAGCAGTACTTC. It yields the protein CASSHPGQRPYEQYF.

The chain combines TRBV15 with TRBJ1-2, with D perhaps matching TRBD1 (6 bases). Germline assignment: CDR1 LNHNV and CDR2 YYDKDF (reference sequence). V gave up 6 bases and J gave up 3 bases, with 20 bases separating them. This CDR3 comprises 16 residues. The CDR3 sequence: CATRLRGGGYDYGYTF. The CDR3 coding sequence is TGTGCCACCAGACTCCGAGGGGGAGGGTACGACTATGGCTACACCTTC.

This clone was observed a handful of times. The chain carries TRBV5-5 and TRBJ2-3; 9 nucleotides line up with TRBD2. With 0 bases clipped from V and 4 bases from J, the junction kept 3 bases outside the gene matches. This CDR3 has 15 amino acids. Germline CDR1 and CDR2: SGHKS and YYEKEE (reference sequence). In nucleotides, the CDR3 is TGTGCCAGCAGCTTGGTTAGCGGGAGAGCAGATACGCAGTATTTT. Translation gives CASSLVSGRADTQYF.

CDR3 nucleotide sequence: TGTGCCAGCAGCGAGGGACAGGGGTATGGCTACACCTTC. As protein: CASSEGQGYGYTF. The chain has TRBV7-2 and TRBJ1-2; 10 bases align to TRBD1. Germline V CDR1 and CDR2: SGHTA, FQGNSA. V was pared by 5 bases and J by 5 bases, with 2 bases of the junction left unmatched. The CDR3 spans 13 residues.

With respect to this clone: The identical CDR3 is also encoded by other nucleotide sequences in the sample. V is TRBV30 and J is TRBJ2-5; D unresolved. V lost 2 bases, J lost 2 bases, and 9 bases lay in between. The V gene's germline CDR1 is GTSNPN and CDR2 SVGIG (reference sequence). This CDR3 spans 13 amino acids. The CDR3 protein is CAWSLGPQETQYF. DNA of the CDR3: TGTGCCTGGAGTTTAGGGCCTCAAGAGACCCAGTACTTC.

CDR3 nucleotide sequence: TGTGCCAGCAGCGCGCCGGGACTAGAGAACACCGGGGAGCTGTTTTTT. As protein: CASSAPGLENTGELFF. The chain carries TRBV27 and TRBJ2-2, with 8 nucleotides matching TRBD2. J lost 1 base, V lost 6 bases, and 7 bases had no gene match. CDR1 and CDR2 from the germline V gene are MNHEY and SMNVEV (reference sequence). The CDR3 is made up of 16 amino acids.

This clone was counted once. CDR3 in amino acids: CASSPDQYNEQFF. In DNA form, the CDR3 reads TGTGCCAGCAGCCCCGATCAGTACAATGAGCAGTTCTTC. The chain combines TRBV6-5 with TRBJ2-1; D uncertain. This CDR3 is built from 13 residues. Deletions cut 6 bases from V and 4 bases from J, with 10 bases between. The germline gives CDR1 MNHEY, CDR2 SVGAGI.

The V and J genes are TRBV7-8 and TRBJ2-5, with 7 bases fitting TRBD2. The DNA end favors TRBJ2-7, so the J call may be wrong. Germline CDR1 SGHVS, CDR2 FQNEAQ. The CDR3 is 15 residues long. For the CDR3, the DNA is TGTGCCAGCAGCTCCCCTAGCGGCCTACCCTACGAGCAGTACTTC. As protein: CASSSPSGLPYEQYF.

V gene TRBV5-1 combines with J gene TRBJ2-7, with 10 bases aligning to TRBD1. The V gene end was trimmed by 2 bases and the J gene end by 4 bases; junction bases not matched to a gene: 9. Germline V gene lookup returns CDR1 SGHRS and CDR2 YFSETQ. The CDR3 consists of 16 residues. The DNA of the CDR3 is TGCGCCAGCAGCTTACGACAGGGGGCTCTCCCTTACGAGCAGTACTTC. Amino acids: CASSLRQGALPYEQYF.

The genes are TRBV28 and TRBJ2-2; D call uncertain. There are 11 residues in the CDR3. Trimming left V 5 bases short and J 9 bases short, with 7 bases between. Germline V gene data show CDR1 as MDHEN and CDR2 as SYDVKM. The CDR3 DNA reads TGTGCCAGCAGTCAAGTAAGGGAGCTGTTTTTT. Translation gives CASSQVRELFF.

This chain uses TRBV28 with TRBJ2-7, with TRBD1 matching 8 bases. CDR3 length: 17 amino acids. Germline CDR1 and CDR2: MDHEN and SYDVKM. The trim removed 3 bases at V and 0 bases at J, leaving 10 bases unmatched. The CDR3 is CASSFSLEQGDSYEQYF. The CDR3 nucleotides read TGTGCCAGCAGTTTTTCGTTGGAACAGGGGGACTCCTACGAGCAGTACTTC. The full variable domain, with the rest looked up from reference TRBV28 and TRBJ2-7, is DVKVTQSSRYLVKRTGEKVFLECVQDMDHENMFWYRQDPGLGLRLIYFSYDVKMKEKGDIPEGYSVSREKKERFSLILESASTNQTSMYLCASSFSLEQGDSYEQYFGPGTRLTVT.

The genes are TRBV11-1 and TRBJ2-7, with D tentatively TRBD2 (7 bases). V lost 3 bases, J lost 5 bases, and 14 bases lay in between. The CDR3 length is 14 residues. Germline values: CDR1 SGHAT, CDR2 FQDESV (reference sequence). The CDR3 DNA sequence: TGTGCCAGCAGCTTTGGGGGGGGCACGGACGAGCAGTACTTC. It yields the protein CASSFGGGTDEQYF.

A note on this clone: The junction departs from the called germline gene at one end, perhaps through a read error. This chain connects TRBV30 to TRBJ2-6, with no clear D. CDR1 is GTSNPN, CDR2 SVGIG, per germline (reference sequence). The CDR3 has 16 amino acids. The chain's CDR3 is CAWSVRFGSVANVLTF. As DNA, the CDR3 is TGTGCCTGGAGTGTACGGTTCGGGTCTGTGGCCAACGTCCTGACTTTC.

CDR3 sequence reads: CASSQYDRGGNQPQHF. Written as DNA, the CDR3 is TGCGCCAGCAGCCAATACGACAGGGGCGGCAATCAGCCCCAGCATTTT. V usage is TRBV4-1 and J usage is TRBJ1-5; 8 bases align to TRBD1. Per the germline V gene, CDR1 is MGHRA and CDR2 is YSYEKL. CDR3 size: 16 residues. Unmatched junction bases numbered 5, after V lost 2 bases and J lost 2 bases.

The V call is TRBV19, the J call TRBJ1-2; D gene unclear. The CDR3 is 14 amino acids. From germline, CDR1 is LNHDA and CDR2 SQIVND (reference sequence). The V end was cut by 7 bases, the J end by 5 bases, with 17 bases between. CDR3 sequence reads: CASTASTHLYGYTF. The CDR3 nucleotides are TGTGCCAGTACCGCATCCACCCATCTTTATGGCTACACCTTC.

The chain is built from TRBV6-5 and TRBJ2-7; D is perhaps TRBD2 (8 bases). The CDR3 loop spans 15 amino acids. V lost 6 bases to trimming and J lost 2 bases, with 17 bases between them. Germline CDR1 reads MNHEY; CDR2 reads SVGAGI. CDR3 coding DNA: TGTGCCAGCAGCCTACACAGGGGACTAGCCTACGAGCAGTACTTC. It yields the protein CASSLHRGLAYEQYF.

The CDR3 protein is CASRRLGEGQPQHF. The CDR3 coding sequence is TGTGCCAGCAGGAGGCTGGGGGAGGGTCAGCCCCAGCATTTT. V usage is TRBV6-1 and J usage is TRBJ1-5, with D possibly TRBD1 on 5 matching bases. Per germline, CDR1 MNHNS and CDR2 SASEGT. The CDR3 runs 14 residues. Deletions cut 6 bases from V and 6 bases from J, with 15 bases between.

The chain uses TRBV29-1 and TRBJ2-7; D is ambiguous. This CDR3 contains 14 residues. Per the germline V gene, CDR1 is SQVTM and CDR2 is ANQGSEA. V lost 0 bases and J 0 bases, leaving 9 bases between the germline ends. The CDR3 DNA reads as TGCAGCGTTGAAGAGGGCTCCAGCTCCTACGAGCAGTACTTC. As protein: CSVEEGSSSYEQYF.

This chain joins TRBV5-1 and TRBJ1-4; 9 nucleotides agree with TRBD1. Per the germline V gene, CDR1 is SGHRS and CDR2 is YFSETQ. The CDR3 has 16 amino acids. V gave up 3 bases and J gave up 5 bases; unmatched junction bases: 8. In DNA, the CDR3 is TGCGCCAGCAGCTCGTTACCCGGGACAGGGAATGAAAAACTGTTTTTT. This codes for CASSSLPGTGNEKLFF.